These 10 T cell receptor beta chains originate from one sample sequenced in a study of identical twins. TCRdb recomputed calls from the 5' RACE reads with MiXCR, one row per CDR3 protein. The sample has 420,000 or so distinct CDR3 sequences, 18% seen once. Sequencing was performed on naive T cells sorted from blood. The receptors were sampled from a man aged 50-60 years in good health.

This rearrangement joins TRBV3-1 to TRBJ2-7, with D perhaps matching TRBD2 (6 bases). This CDR3 region has 15 residues. V was trimmed by 1 base and J by 1 base, leaving 11 bases between them. CDR1 is LGHDT and CDR2 is YNNKEL in the germline V gene (reference sequence). The CDR3 sequence is CASSQGGTSSYEQYF. The CDR3 bases are TGTGCCAGCAGCCAAGGAGGGACTTCGTCCTACGAGCAGTACTTC.

This clonotype was counted at least ten times. J is TRBJ1-5 and V is TRBV2; D is unclear. The CDR3 sequence is 15 residues long. Germline assignment: CDR1 SNHLY and CDR2 FYNNEI. V was shortened by 5 bases and J by 2 bases, with 13 bases between the two germline ends. This CDR3 is CASSPLFTGNQPQHF. The DNA for the CDR3 is TGTGCCAGCAGTCCCCTATTCACGGGCAATCAGCCCCAGCATTTT.

The genes are TRBV6-2 or TRBV6-3 and TRBJ2-1; D is unresolved. V lost 3 bases and J lost 8, with 5 bases in between. The V gene's germline CDR1 is MNHEY and CDR2 SVGEGT. CDR3 length: 11 amino acids. CDR3 DNA: TGTGCCAGCAGTTATGCCGATGAGCAGTTCTTC. This gives the protein CASSYADEQFF.

For the CDR3, the DNA is TGTGCCAGCAGCGCCTACAGGGGACCCTACAATGAGCAGTTCTTC. Residues: CASSAYRGPYNEQFF. The gene calls are TRBV7-9 and TRBJ2-1; 7 nucleotides match TRBD1. J lost 2 bases, V lost 5 bases, and 6 bases had no gene match. The CDR3 is 15 residues long. Germline CDR1 and CDR2: SEHNR and FQNEAQ (reference sequence).

This clonotype has ten or more counts. This chain uses TRBV27 with TRBJ1-5; no clear D. The CDR3 totals 16 residues. V was cut by 5 bases and J by 0 bases, with 14 bases left in between. Per the germline V gene, CDR1 is MNHEY and CDR2 is SMNVEV (reference sequence). CDR3 sequence: CASSLLGINSNQPQHF. DNA for the CDR3: TGTGCCAGCAGTCTCTTGGGGATCAATAGCAATCAGCCCCAGCATTTT.

V usage is TRBV18 and J usage is TRBJ2-7; D not certain. The V gene's germline CDR1 is KGHSH and CDR2 LQKENI. The V gene lost 2 bases and the J gene lost 5 bases, with 10 bases spanning the gap. The CDR3 length is 13 residues. CDR3 protein: CASSPRRQNEQYF. CDR3 nucleotide sequence: TGTGCCAGCTCACCAAGGCGTCAGAACGAGCAGTACTTC.

This clonotype was observed many times. The rearrangement uses TRBV12-3 or TRBV12-4 and TRBJ2-6; no reliable D call. This CDR3 region has 15 residues. V was shortened by 3 bases and J by 0 bases, with 6 bases between the two germline ends. This CDR3 reads CASSFHNSGANVLTF. In DNA form, the CDR3 reads TGTGCCAGCAGTTTTCACAACTCTGGGGCCAACGTCCTGACTTTC.

This clonotype has only a few counts. The chain couples TRBV20-1 to TRBJ2-5, with D possibly being TRBD1 (5 bases). CDR1 is DFQATT, CDR2 SNEGSKA, per germline (reference sequence). The CDR3 loop spans 12 amino acids. Between the trimmed V and J ends, which lost 0 bases and 11 bases, there was a span of 13 bases. The CDR3 region has the DNA TGCAGTGCTAGAGATCGTCGACAGCATCAGTACTTC. It encodes CSARDRRQHQYF.

This clonotype occurred a few times. V gene TRBV7-8 combines with J gene TRBJ1-1, with D perhaps matching TRBD1 (6 bases). Trimming took 5 bases from V and 0 from J, leaving 19 bases between them. Germline-derived CDR1 and CDR2 are SGHVS and FQNEAQ. The CDR3 consists of 17 residues. The CDR3 here is CASSELTGISMNTEAFF. CDR3 nucleotide sequence: TGTGCCAGCAGCGAGCTCACAGGGATTTCTATGAACACTGAAGCTTTCTTT.

This clonotype has a handful of counts. The rearrangement uses TRBV6-1 and TRBJ2-7, with no clear D. The CDR3 runs 13 residues. Trimming stripped 7 bases from V and 5 bases from J, with 15 bases between. Germline loops: CDR1 MNHNS, CDR2 SASEGT. The CDR3 is CASKERPSHEQYF. CDR3 nucleotide sequence: TGTGCCAGCAAGGAAAGACCAAGCCACGAGCAGTACTTC.